This T cell receptor (beta chain) was documented in a study of T cells after yellow fever vaccination. Synthesis of TCR cDNA relied on 5'RACE template switching, which attached a universal primer site and UMIs. Each CDR3 protein gets one entry after TCRdb re-called the 5' RACE reads with MiXCR. The sample holds about 360,000 distinct CDR3 sequences, around 6.5% seen once. This CDR3 region has 14 residues. V lost 0 bases and J lost 6, with 12 bases in between. The V gene's germline CDR1 is WSHSY and CDR2 SAAADI. This clonotype has more than one count but fewer than ten. The chain uses TRBV10-2 and TRBJ2-7; D may be TRBD2 (5 bases). Sample: PBMCs, taken 5 days after the yellow fever booster vaccination. The receptor comes from a man aged 25 to 45 who received the YFV17D yellow fever vaccine. DNA for the CDR3: TGCGCCAGCAGTGAGTCGCCGGGAAGTCTCGAGCAGTACTTC. It is translated as CASSESPGSLEQYF.